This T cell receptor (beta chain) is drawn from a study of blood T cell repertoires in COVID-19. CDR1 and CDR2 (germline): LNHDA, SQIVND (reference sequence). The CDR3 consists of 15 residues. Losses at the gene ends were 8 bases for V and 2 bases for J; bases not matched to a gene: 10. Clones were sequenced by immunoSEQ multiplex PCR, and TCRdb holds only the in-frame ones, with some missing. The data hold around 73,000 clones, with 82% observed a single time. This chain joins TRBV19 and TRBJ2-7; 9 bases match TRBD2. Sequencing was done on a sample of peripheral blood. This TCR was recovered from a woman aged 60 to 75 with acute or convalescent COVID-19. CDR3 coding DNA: TGTGCCAGTCAAACCATAGCGGGAGACACCTACGAGCAGTACTTC. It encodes CASQTIAGDTYEQYF.